These T cell receptor beta chains were read from a single sample in a study of neurological immune-mediated disorders. TCRdb itself ran the 5' RACE reads through MiXCR, one entry per CDR3 protein. This table holds tens of thousands of distinct CDR3 sequences, 15% found once. Sequencing was performed on PBMCs. The receptors were sampled from a man aged 70-80 years in good health. CDR3s include the opening cysteine and the closing phenylalanine or tryptophan. A D gene is named only where the DNA matches it firmly. Clone size is stated in some rows and not others, as once, few, many or a class when expanded.

j_call clone_size v_call d_call cdr3_nt cdr3_aa
TRBJ1-4 many TRBV19 TRBD1 TGTGCCAGTAGTACGATGTCGACCGGGACAGGGTCTGAAAAACTGTTTTTT CASSTMSTGTGSEKLFF
TRBJ2-7 many TRBV10-3 . TGTGCCATCAGTGGGTGGCTAGCCCCCTACGAGCAGTACTTC CAISGWLAPYEQYF
TRBJ2-6 many TRBV6-5 . TGTGCCAGCAGTTCCTCTTCTGGGGCCAACGTCCTGACTTTC CASSSSSGANVLTF
TRBJ1-1 . TRBV4-2 . TGTGCCAGCAGCCAAGATGAAGGGACGAACACTGAAGCTTTCTTT CASSQDEGTNTEAFF
TRBJ2-7 medium-sized TRBV4-3 . TGCGCCAGCAGCCCCGATGGAGGGGACGAGCAGTACTTC CASSPDGGDEQYF
TRBJ1-6 many TRBV20-1 . TGCAGTGCTAGTGGGTCCAATTCACCCCTCCACTTT CSASGSNSPLHF
TRBJ2-5 many TRBV7-9 TRBD1 TGTGCCAGCAGCTTAGGGGGGACAGGGGAAGAGACCCAGTACTTC CASSLGGTGEETQYF
TRBJ1-6 . TRBV7-2 TRBD1 TGTGCCAGCAGTCGACAGGGGCAGAATTCACCCCTCCACTTT CASSRQGQNSPLHF
TRBJ2-2 many TRBV15 . TGTGCCACCAGAAAGACAGGGAACACCGGGGAGCTGTTTTTT CATRKTGNTGELFF
TRBJ1-2 many TRBV7-6 . TGTGCCAGCAGCCACCTTACCGGCCGCCCTCGCTATGGCTACACCTTC CASSHLTGRPRYGYTF
TRBJ2-5 many TRBV10-3 . TGTGCCATCAGTGCCGATCCAGAGACCCAGTACTTC CAISADPETQYF
TRBJ1-4 many TRBV7-8 . TGTGCCAGCAGCCCAGCCAGGGGCGCCAATGAAAAACTGTTTTTT CASSPARGANEKLFF
TRBJ2-7 many TRBV24-1 TRBD1 TGTGCCACCAGTGATACAGGGGGCAGCTACGAGCAGTACTTC CATSDTGGSYEQYF
TRBJ1-2 many TRBV6-5 . TGTGCCAGCAGTTACTCCGGCCAGGGCGATGGCTACACCTTC CASSYSGQGDGYTF
TRBJ1-2 many TRBV2 . TGTGCCAGCAGCGTACAGTACTATGGCTACACCTTC CASSVQYYGYTF
TRBJ2-7 . TRBV7-9 TRBD1 TGTGCCAGCAGCTTAGCAGGGGGCAACGAGCAGTACTTC CASSLAGGNEQYF
TRBJ2-4 many TRBV7-2 TRBD1 TGTGCCAGCAGTCCCGGGACAGGGATGGACATTCAGTACTTC CASSPGTGMDIQYF
TRBJ1-1 many TRBV25-1 . TGTGCCAGCATAAAGGCTGCGGACACTGAAGCTTTCTTT CASIKAADTEAFF
TRBJ1-2 many TRBV5-1 . TGCGCCAGCACCCTAAGGGCGGATTATGGCTACACCTTC CASTLRADYGYTF
TRBJ2-1 . TRBV7-2 TRBD2 TGTGCCAGCAGCATTGGACTAGCGGGCCAAATTTACAATGAGCAGTTCTTC CASSIGLAGQIYNEQFF
TRBJ2-7 many TRBV4-2 . TGTGCCAGCAGCTATCAAAGGGGAGCCTACGAGCAGTACTTC CASSYQRGAYEQYF
TRBJ2-7 . TRBV6-5 TRBD1 TGTGCCAGCAGTTCCTGGGACAGGGGGCTGGGAGAGCAGTACTTC CASSSWDRGLGEQYF
TRBJ1-1 many TRBV7-2 . TGTGCCAGCACCATAGGGGGGCCTATGAACACTGAAGCTTTCTTT CASTIGGPMNTEAFF
TRBJ2-2 many TRBV5-1 TRBD2 TGCGCCAGCAGCGACGGGACTAGTTTCACCGGGGAGCTGTTTTTT CASSDGTSFTGELFF